These 23 T cell receptor beta chains were all obtained from the same sample, sequenced in a study of cytomegalovirus exposure and HLA in healthy donors (dated by TCRdb to 2017 to 2019). Library construction relied on the immunoSEQ multiplex PCR assay. The multiplex PCR relied on a mix of 60 forward primers for TCR Vbeta segments and 13 reverse primers for TCR Jbeta segments. Imported from immuneACCESS, the table was reduced by TCRdb to in-frame sequences with V and J called. These copies leave out some clones; in studies compared against another copy, an unresolved V gene accounts for under half, and the cause of the remainder is not known. In all, the sample holds approximately 150,000 clones, and roughly 85% of those were seen once. 1.7% of the sample is in the top ten clones. Sample: PBMCs. The receptors come from a woman aged 30 to 39 in good health and CMV-seronegative.

The chain couples TRBV10-3 to TRBJ1-3; 10 nucleotides align to TRBD1. The CDR3 sequence is 14 residues long. With 4 bases clipped from V and 4 bases from J, the junction kept 1 base outside the gene matches. CDR1 ENHRY and CDR2 SYGVKD come from the germline V gene. The CDR3 region has the DNA TGTGCCATCAGTGGGGACAGGGGAGGAAACACCATATATTTT. Protein product: CAISGDRGGNTIYF.

This clone was recorded once. The V gene is TRBV10-3, the J gene TRBJ2-1; 8 nucleotides line up with TRBD2. The CDR3 runs 15 residues. The J segment lost 5 bases and the V segment lost 2 bases, leaving 5 bases of the junction unmatched. Germline CDR1 and CDR2: ENHRY and SYGVKD. CDR3 bases: TGTGCCATCAGTGAGCCCGGGACTAGGAACAATGAGCAGTTCTTC. As protein: CAISEPGTRNNEQFF.

Only one count was recorded for this clone. V gene TRBV30 combines with J gene TRBJ2-7; D possibly corresponds to TRBD1 (6 bases). Germline V CDR1 and CDR2: GTSNPN, SVGIG (reference sequence). CDR3 length: 13 residues. Trimming removed 3 bases at V and 1 base at J, with 10 bases between. The chain's CDR3 is CAWRITGSYEQYF. As DNA, the CDR3 is TGTGCCTGGAGAATTACAGGGTCCTACGAGCAGTACTTC.

The chain uses TRBV19 and TRBJ1-2; TRBD1 matches at 7 bases. CDR3 size: 13 residues. J gave up 4 bases and V 6 bases, and 5 bases lay outside the gene matches. CDR1 is LNHDA and CDR2 is SQIVND in the germline V gene (reference sequence). The CDR3 reads CASRLTGAYGYTF. CDR3 coding DNA: TGTGCCAGTAGACTTACAGGGGCCTATGGCTACACCTTC.

J is TRBJ1-1 and V is TRBV2; TRBD1 matches 12 bases. V trimming: 2 bases; J trimming: 5 bases; junction bases outside the gene matches: 6. Germline CDR1 is SNHLY and CDR2 is FYNNEI. CDR3 length: 16 residues. The CDR3, as DNA: TGTGCCAGCAGTGAACCGGGACAGGGGGCGAGGACTGAAGCTTTCTTT. Amino acid sequence: CASSEPGQGARTEAFF.

The chain has TRBV15 and TRBJ2-1; a weak D match, TRBD1 (5 bases). CDR3 size: 14 residues. With 2 bases removed from V and 2 bases from J, the gap between germline ends came to 7 bases. The germline V gene encodes CDR1 LNHNV and CDR2 YYDKDF (reference sequence). The CDR3 is CATSRQGAYNEQFF. CDR3 nucleotides: TGTGCCACCAGCAGACAGGGTGCCTACAATGAGCAGTTCTTC.

The chain has TRBV4-2 and TRBJ1-2, with 8 bases identical to TRBD1. CDR1 is LGHNA and CDR2 is YNFKEQ in the germline V gene. The CDR3 is made up of 16 amino acids. V was pared by 4 bases and J by 4 bases, with 11 bases of the junction left unmatched. CDR3 region: CASSPSGTGKIYGYTF. CDR3 coding DNA: TGTGCCAGCAGCCCGTCCGGGACAGGAAAAATCTATGGCTACACCTTC.

This chain joins TRBV30 and TRBJ2-3; a weak D match, TRBD2 (5 bases). The CDR3 has 11 amino acids. Germline lookup yields CDR1 GTSNPN and CDR2 SVGIG (reference sequence). The V gene lost 5 bases and the J gene lost 8 bases, with 11 bases spanning the gap. CDR3 bases: TGTGCCTGGGAACGGGGTGCTACGCAGTATTTT. It specifies CAWERGATQYF.

The chain has TRBV13 and TRBJ2-7; no reliable D call. Germline assignment: CDR1 PRHDT and CDR2 FYEKMQ (reference sequence). The CDR3 length is 13 residues. V lost 1 base and J lost 6, with 10 bases in between. This CDR3 is CASSLAVPREQYF. The CDR3 DNA reads TGTGCCAGCAGCTTAGCGGTCCCCCGCGAGCAGTACTTC.

The chain recombines TRBV7-9 with TRBJ2-1; TRBD2 is a possible D gene (6 bases). CDR1 is SEHNR and CDR2 is FQNEAQ in the germline V gene (reference sequence). V dropped 0 bases and J dropped 2 bases, with 17 bases sitting between them. The CDR3 is 18 amino acids. CDR3 sequence reads: CASSLAGFREATYNEQFF. DNA for the CDR3: TGTGCCAGCAGCTTAGCAGGATTCAGGGAGGCTACCTACAATGAGCAGTTCTTC.

This chain links TRBV7-9 with TRBJ2-7; 7 positions match TRBD1. The CDR3 sequence is 14 residues long. Germline V lookup: CDR1 SEHNR, CDR2 FQNEAQ (reference sequence). With 4 bases clipped from V and 2 bases from J, the junction kept 5 bases outside the gene matches. CDR3 in DNA: TGTGCCAGCAGCTCACCGGGACAGCCCTACGAGCAGTACTTC. Translating gives CASSSPGQPYEQYF.

This chain connects TRBV9 to TRBJ1-1; possibly TRBD1 for D (6 bases). Germline V gene sequence: CDR1 SGDLS, CDR2 YYNGEE. CDR3 size: 16 residues. The V and J ends lost 3 bases and 4 bases respectively, with 19 bases between them. CDR3 DNA sequence: TGTGCCAGCAGCGCTTATTCGACAGGTGGGGGCACTGAAGCTTTCTTT. Amino acids: CASSAYSTGGGTEAFF.

The CDR3 DNA reads TGCGCCAGCAGCCAATTCGGCGGATATGAAAAACTGTTTTTT. This translates into CASSQFGGYEKLFF. The chain carries TRBV4-1 and TRBJ1-4; D ambiguous. Trimming cost V 2 bases and J 6 bases, with 10 bases left between them. Germline CDR1 and CDR2: MGHRA and YSYEKL. The CDR3 is 14 amino acids.

The chain is built from TRBV12-5 and TRBJ1-2; D unresolved. CDR3 size: 15 residues. CDR1 is LGHNT, CDR2 FRNRAP, per germline. V lost 4 bases and J lost 4, with 16 bases in between. The CDR3 DNA follows: TGTGCTAGTGGTTCCCGGTTCGGGGAGCGCTATGGCTACACCTTC. Translated, it gives CASGSRFGERYGYTF.

The V gene is TRBV5-6, the J gene TRBJ2-5, with 8 bases fitting TRBD1. The CDR3 contains 15 residues. J gave up 5 bases and V 2 bases, and 8 bases lay outside the gene matches. CDR1 is SGHDT, CDR2 YYEEEE, per germline. Written as DNA, the CDR3 is TGTGCCAGCAGCTTACAGGGGGGTACTGGGGAGACCCAGTACTTC. Encoded protein: CASSLQGGTGETQYF.

This chain links TRBV11-2 with TRBJ2-7, with TRBD1 matching over 9 bases. The CDR3 consists of 18 residues. Germline V lookup: CDR1 SGHAT, CDR2 FQNNGV. Trimming took 5 bases from V and 3 from J; bases not matched to a gene: 17. The CDR3: CASSVRGGTGMTFYEQYF. The CDR3 DNA reads as TGTGCCAGCAGCGTTAGGGGGGGGACAGGGATGACCTTCTACGAGCAGTACTTC.

The chain recombines TRBV23-1 with TRBJ1-4; D perhaps matches TRBD1 (5 bases). TRBV23-1 is classed as an ORF, of uncertain function. Trimming cost V 1 base and J 3 bases, with 12 bases left between them. CDR3 length: 16 residues. CDR3 nucleotide sequence: TGCGCCAGCAGTCAATTTGGCAGGGTGTCTAATGAAAAACTGTTTTTT. It specifies CASSQFGRVSNEKLFF.

The rearrangement uses TRBV6-1 and TRBJ2-4; TRBD1 matches at 9 bases. Germline CDR1 is MNHNS and CDR2 is SASEGT. V gave up 8 bases and J gave up 3 bases; unmatched junction bases: 5. The CDR3 runs 14 residues. The CDR3 nucleotides are TGTGCCAGCCAGACAGGGGGTAGCAAAAACATTCAGTACTTC. Protein sequence: CASQTGGSKNIQYF.

The gene calls are TRBV2 and TRBJ2-1; weak D call: TRBD2 (6 bases). V lost 1 base to trimming and J lost 7 bases, with 14 bases between them. The germline V gene has CDR1 SNHLY and CDR2 FYNNEI. The CDR3 contains 15 residues. The CDR3: CASSEVGGVWNEQFF. The CDR3 coding sequence is TGTGCCAGCAGTGAAGTTGGAGGGGTGTGGAATGAGCAGTTCTTC.

V gene TRBV2 combines with J gene TRBJ2-5; tentatively, D is TRBD2 (7 bases). V was trimmed by 5 bases and J by 5 bases, leaving 18 bases between them. Germline CDR1 and CDR2: SNHLY and FYNNEI. CDR3 length equals 15 residues. DNA for the CDR3: TGTGCCAGCAGTACCCTGGGGGGGGCCCAGGAGACCCAGTACTTC. It yields the protein CASSTLGGAQETQYF.

The CDR3: CASSLDRVITEAFF. CDR3 coding DNA: TGTGCCAGCAGCCTAGACAGGGTGATCACTGAAGCTTTCTTT. The chain couples TRBV5-4 to TRBJ1-1; 7 bases map to TRBD1. The CDR3 is made up of 14 amino acids. The germline V gene has CDR1 SGHNT and CDR2 YYREEE (reference sequence). The trim removed 4 bases at V and 4 bases at J, leaving 7 bases unmatched. The variable domain in full, with the rest retrieved from reference TRBV5-4 and TRBJ1-1, is ETGVTQSPTHLIKTRGQQVTLRCSSQSGHNTVSWYQQALGQGPQFIFQYYREEENGRGNFPPRFSGLQFPNYSSELNVNALELDDSALYLCASSLDRVITEAFFGQGTRLTVV.

This rearrangement joins TRBV5-8 to TRBJ2-3, with 16 bases aligning to TRBD2. The V gene's germline CDR1 is SGHTS and CDR2 YDEGEE. V gave up 4 bases and J gave up 2 bases; unmatched junction bases: 7. The CDR3 spans 18 residues. The CDR3 here is CASSPGTSGGGLTDTQYF. In nucleotides, the CDR3 is TGTGCCAGCAGCCCCGGGACTAGCGGGGGGGGACTCACAGATACGCAGTATTTT.

The chain carries TRBV5-1 and TRBJ2-7; no clear D. The CDR3 has 12 amino acids. The germline gives CDR1 SGHRS, CDR2 YFSETQ. The ends were cut back, 7 bases at V and 0 bases at J, with 8 bases in the middle. The CDR3 nucleotides are TGCGCCAGCTATGAGGTCTCCTACGAGCAGTACTTC. Its translation is CASYEVSYEQYF.